The rows below give T cell receptor beta chains drawn from one sample of a study of CD8+ T cells in alopecia areata. Assay used: immunoSEQ multiplex PCR; TCRdb lists only in-frame clones, some missing. The sample shows around 190,000 clones, around 65% of them seen only once. The source material was CD4+ T cells sorted from blood, sampled at week 4, from a patient treated with tofacitinib. The receptors derive from a human donor with alopecia areata. CDR3s include the opening cysteine and the closing phenylalanine or tryptophan. The D gene is left open where the match is weak. Rows give clone size only sometimes, using once, few, many, or a class for an expanded clone.

TRBD1	13	TRBV7-9	TRBJ1-5	.	CASSSGGNQPQHF	TGTGCCAGCAGCTCAGGGGGGAATCAGCCCCAGCATTTT
TRBD2	15	TRBV6-5	TRBJ2-7	few	CASSRTSGGAYEQYF	TGTGCCAGCAGCCGTACTAGCGGGGGGGCCTACGAGCAGTACTTC
TRBD1	15	TRBV5-4	TRBJ1-2	.	CASSTKTGGDYGYTF	TGTGCCAGCAGCACGAAGACAGGGGGGGACTATGGCTACACCTTC
.	13	TRBV25-1	TRBJ2-7	.	CASTLGGQDEQYF	TGTGCCAGCACCCTCGGGGGGCAGGACGAGCAGTACTTC
.	11	TRBV6-5	TRBJ1-2	.	CASSGGRGYTF	TGTGCCAGCTCCGGGGGAAGAGGCTACACCTTC
.	13	TRBV29-1	TRBJ1-4	.	CSVEERGNEKLFF	TGCAGCGTTGAAGAGAGGGGGAATGAAAAACTGTTTTTT
.	13	TRBV10-3	TRBJ2-1	.	CATAQRNPNEQFF	TGTGCCACAGCACAGCGGAACCCCAATGAGCAGTTCTTC
.	13	TRBV14	TRBJ2-7	.	CASSRVGGYEQYF	TGTGCCAGCAGCCGCGTGGGCGGGTACGAGCAGTACTTC
TRBD1	15	TRBV29-1	TRBJ1-1	few	CSVERAGQVNTEAFF	TGCAGCGTTGAACGGGCTGGACAGGTGAACACTGAAGCTTTCTTT
.	15	TRBV2	TRBJ1-2	.	CASSRTLYPNYGYTF	TGTGCCAGCAGTAGGACACTTTACCCGAACTATGGCTACACCTTC
TRBD2	15	TRBV7-9	TRBJ2-1	.	CASSLRLAENNEQFF	TGTGCCAGCAGCTTGAGGCTAGCGGAGAACAATGAGCAGTTCTTC
TRBD2	16	TRBV4-3	TRBJ2-7	few	CASSQYKAGGLYEQYF	TGCGCCAGCAGCCAGTATAAAGCGGGGGGCCTCTACGAGCAGTACTTC
.	15	TRBV6-6	TRBJ1-4	.	CASSFLQGSNEKLFF	TGTGCCAGCAGTTTTTTACAGGGTAGCAATGAAAAACTGTTTTTT
.	15	TRBV2	TRBJ1-2	.	CASSEVGGLSYGYTF	TGTGCCAGCAGTGAAGTTGGAGGGCTGAGCTATGGCTACACCTTC
TRBD1	15	TRBV15	TRBJ2-7	.	CATSRATQGDYEQYF	TGTGCCACCAGCAGAGCCACACAGGGGGACTACGAGCAGTACTTC
.	14	TRBV25-1	TRBJ1-5	few	CASRDQGYNQPQHF	TGTGCCAGCAGAGACCAGGGTTACAATCAGCCCCAGCATTTT
.	11	TRBV27	TRBJ2-5	.	CASSLGETQYF	TGTGCCAGCAGTTTAGGAGAGACCCAGTACTTC
.	13	TRBV15	TRBJ2-7	.	CATSGDPSYEQYF	TGTGCCACGTCGGGGGATCCCTCCTACGAGCAGTACTTC
.	14	TRBV13	TRBJ1-6	.	CASSLDRFRSPLHF	TGTGCCAGCAGCTTAGATAGGTTTCGATCACCCCTCCACTTT
.	14	TRBV5-8	TRBJ2-7	once	CASSFLARGNEQYF	TGTGCCAGCAGCTTCCTGGCCCGAGGCAACGAGCAGTACTTC
.	14	TRBV5-1	TRBJ2-5	few	CASSLGQFKETQYF	TGCGCCAGCAGCTTGGGGCAGTTCAAAGAGACCCAGTACTTC
TRBD1	13	TRBV6-5	TRBJ1-2	few	CASSAGGNRGGTF	TGTGCCAGCAGTGCCGGGGGGAACAGGGGTGGCACCTTC
.	12	TRBV5-1	TRBJ1-2	once	CASSPDSYGYTF	TGCGCCAGCAGCCCGGACAGCTATGGCTACACCTTC
.	14	TRBV7-8	TRBJ1-5	.	CASSLGIRDQPQHF	TGTGCCAGCAGCTTAGGGATAAGGGATCAGCCCCAGCATTTT
TRBD1	14	TRBV2	TRBJ2-3	.	CASRKQGGGDTQYF	TGTGCCAGCAGGAAACAGGGGGGAGGAGATACGCAGTATTTT
TRBD1	16	TRBV11-2	TRBJ2-6	once	CASSLRQGTGANVLTF	TGTGCCAGCAGCCTTCGACAGGGAACCGGGGCCAACGTCCTGACTTTC
.	16	TRBV2	TRBJ2-3	.	CASSPTGGGGTDTQYF	TGTGCCAGCAGTCCCACAGGCGGCGGGGGCACAGATACGCAGTATTTT
TRBD1	12	TRBV19	TRBJ1-1	.	CASTDRAPEAFF	TGTGCCAGTACCGACAGGGCCCCTGAAGCTTTCTTT
.	14	TRBV7-2	TRBJ2-7	.	CASSLGPRNYEQYF	TGTGCCAGCAGCCTTGGGCCCAGGAACTACGAGCAGTACTTC
.	14	TRBV7-2	TRBJ1-6	.	CASSFVTTNSPLHF	TGTGCCAGCAGCTTTGTAACCACGAATTCACCCCTCCACTTT
TRBD1	14	TRBV4-3	TRBJ2-2	.	CASSLTGDTGELFF	TGCGCCAGCAGCTTGACAGGGGACACCGGGGAGCTGTTTTTT
.	18	TRBV4-2	TRBJ2-7	.	CASSQTTQGEAGGYEQYF	TGTGCCAGCAGCCAAACTACACAGGGAGAGGCTGGGGGCTACGAGCAGTACTTC